These 28 T cell receptor beta chains came from one sample sequenced in a study of blood T cell repertoires in COVID-19 (TCRdb year 2020). Library method: the immunoSEQ multiplex PCR assay. The clones in this table, taken by TCRdb from immuneACCESS, are in-frame only. Not every clone is retained; where verified, under half of the shortfall comes from an unresolved V gene, and the cause of the rest is unknown. The sample data list about 150,000 clones, and more than 65% of these were observed just once. Jointly, the top ten make up 9.8% of the sample. The sample was peripheral blood. These receptors all stem from a woman between 50 and 59 years old with acute or convalescent COVID-19.

This clone was counted between two and nine times. V and J are TRBV19 and TRBJ1-1, with unresolved D. The CDR3 loop spans 15 amino acids. V lost 2 bases, J lost 2 bases, and 12 bases lay in between. Per the germline V gene, CDR1 is LNHDA and CDR2 is SQIVND (reference sequence). CDR3 coding DNA: TGTGCCAGTAGTATACAATCAGGATATAACACTGAAGCTTTCTTT. Residues: CASSIQSGYNTEAFF. Based on the CDR3 plus reference TRBV19 and TRBJ1-1, the full variable domain is DGGITQSPKYLFRKEGQNVTLSCEQNLNHDAMYWYRQDPGQGLRLIYYSQIVNDFQKGDIAEGYSVSREKKESFPLTVTSAQKNPTAFYLCASSIQSGYNTEAFFGQGTRLTVV.

The V gene is TRBV3-1 (or the pseudogene TRBV3-2), the J gene TRBJ1-5, with D unclear. The CDR3 is made up of 15 amino acids. V lost 1 base and J 5 bases, leaving 12 bases between the germline ends. CDR1 and CDR2 from the germline V gene are LGHDT and YNNKEL (reference sequence). The CDR3 region has the DNA TGTGCCAGCAGCCAAGGCCAGATCGTTTATCAGCCCCAGCATTTT. Translation: CASSQGQIVYQPQHF.

This clone appeared a single time. The rearrangement uses TRBV5-6 and TRBJ2-5, with TRBD1 matching over 7 bases. Trimming removed 6 bases from V and 1 base from J; junction bases left unmatched: 3. CDR1 is SGHDT, CDR2 YYEEEE, per germline. The CDR3 contains 13 residues. The CDR3 protein is CASTSGGQETQYF. DNA for the CDR3: TGTGCCAGCACCTCAGGGGGCCAAGAGACCCAGTACTTC.

Comment on this clone: The sample contains more than one DNA sequence encoding this CDR3. The chain joins TRBV18 to TRBJ2-7, with 9 bases lining up with TRBD1. CDR1 and CDR2 from the germline V gene are KGHSH and LQKENI. Unmatched junction bases numbered 2, after V lost 3 bases and J lost 2 bases. The CDR3 totals 14 residues. The CDR3 sequence: CASSPGTGPYEQYF. As DNA, the CDR3 is TGTGCCAGCTCACCCGGGACAGGGCCCTACGAGCAGTACTTC.

The genes are TRBV5-1 and TRBJ2-5; D remains unclear. Germline values: CDR1 SGHRS, CDR2 YFSETQ. V shed 5 bases and J shed 5 bases, with 16 bases lying between them. CDR3 length: 14 residues. CDR3 sequence: CASRSFPAGETQYF. The CDR3 coding sequence is TGCGCCAGCAGGTCCTTTCCGGCCGGGGAGACCCAGTACTTC.

The V gene is TRBV5-1, the J gene TRBJ1-1, with TRBD1 identical over 8 bases. Germline CDR1 and CDR2: SGHRS and YFSETQ. The CDR3 extends over 16 amino acids. Trimming took 4 bases from V and 6 from J; bases not matched to a gene: 14. Written as DNA, the CDR3 is TGCGCCAGCAGCGTGAACGCGAACCAGGGGGCTTCTGAAGCTTTCTTT. It codes for CASSVNANQGASEAFF.

This chain joins TRBV4-3 and TRBJ2-1; 7 nucleotides align to TRBD1. Looked up from germline, CDR1 is LGHNA and CDR2 is YSLEER. The CDR3 spans 17 residues. After removal of 1 base from V and 0 bases from J, the junction contained 6 bases not matched to a gene. The CDR3 nucleotides are TGCGCCAGCAGCCAAGTTGCCACAGGGGACTCCTACAATGAGCAGTTCTTC. It is translated as CASSQVATGDSYNEQFF.

Written as DNA, the CDR3 is TGTGCCAGCAGTTTTTGGGACAGTCGTCATGAGCAGTACTTC. Its translation is CASSFWDSRHEQYF. The V call is TRBV28, the J call TRBJ2-7; 7 nucleotides align to TRBD1. Trimming at V came to 3 bases and at J to 7 bases, leaving 9 bases not matched to a gene. Germline V gene data show CDR1 as MDHEN and CDR2 as SYDVKM. The CDR3 loop spans 14 amino acids.

The chain has TRBV7-2 and TRBJ1-5, with 9 bases lining up with TRBD1. Per germline, CDR1 SGHTA and CDR2 FQGNSA. The V gene end was trimmed by 5 bases and the J gene end by 9 bases; junction bases not matched to a gene: 14. This CDR3 contains 16 residues. CDR3 residues: CASSQGAGTGFGPQHF. The DNA of the CDR3 is TGTGCCAGCAGCCAAGGAGCCGGGACAGGGTTTGGGCCCCAGCATTTT. Together with reference TRBV7-2 and TRBJ1-5, the CDR3 gives the full variable domain: GAGVSQSPSNKVTEKGKDVELRCDPISGHTALYWYRQSLGQGLEFLIYFQGNSAPDKSGLPSDRFSAERTGGSVSTLTIQRTQQEDSAVYLCASSQGAGTGFGPQHFGDGTRLSIL.

This clone was observed a handful of times. This chain links TRBV3-1 (or the pseudogene TRBV3-2) with TRBJ2-7; 8 nucleotides align to TRBD1. Looked up from germline, CDR1 is LGHDT and CDR2 is YNNKEL (reference sequence). The CDR3 spans 16 residues. The junction had 9 bases not matched to a gene; V was cut back by 3 bases and J by 2 bases. The CDR3 DNA sequence: TGTGCCAGCAGCCAGATAAGGGACAGGCCACCCTACGAGCAGTACTTC. Translated: CASSQIRDRPPYEQYF.

The chain has TRBV11-2 and TRBJ1-1; a possible D gene is TRBD1 (6 bases). The germline CDR1 and CDR2 sequences are SGHAT and FQNNGV. The CDR3 is 13 residues long. V was clipped by 1 base and J by 6 bases, with 9 bases between them. This chain's CDR3 is CASSLGGQSEAFF. CDR3 bases: TGTGCCAGCAGCTTAGGAGGACAGTCTGAAGCTTTCTTT.

The V call is TRBV5-1, the J call TRBJ2-2; TRBD1 agrees at 9 bases. With 4 bases clipped from V and 7 bases from J, the junction kept 8 bases outside the gene matches. Germline V gene lookup returns CDR1 SGHRS and CDR2 YFSETQ. This CDR3 has 15 amino acids. CDR3 in DNA: TGCGCCAGCAGCAGGGAGACAGGGGGGATCGGGGAGCTGTTTTTT. Protein sequence: CASSRETGGIGELFF.

To note about this clone: Likely a read error: the CDR3 ends without its conserved phenylalanine or tryptophan. Because the CDR3's place on the DNA is in doubt, the DNA is left out and the CDR3 is given as listed by TCRdb. This chain connects TRBV6-6 to TRBJ1-4; the tabulated D call, TRBD1, remains unverified against the DNA. The length of the CDR3 is 13 amino acids, counting both ends. Germline V lookup: CDR1 MNHNY, CDR2 SVGAGI (reference sequence). The CDR3: CASGTGTGFPISI.

This clone came up once. The chain employs TRBV6-5 and TRBJ2-7; tentatively, D is TRBD2 (6 bases). CDR1 is MNHEY and CDR2 is SVGAGI in the germline V gene. The CDR3 length is 14 residues. The ends were cut back, 0 bases at V and 4 bases at J, with 10 bases in the middle. CDR3 loop: CASSYSEGLYEQYF. The DNA for the CDR3 is TGTGCCAGCAGTTACTCGGAGGGGTTGTACGAGCAGTACTTC.

This sequence joins TRBV19 and TRBJ2-5; D call uncertain. V gave up 2 bases and J gave up 4 bases, with 8 bases separating them. From germline, CDR1 is LNHDA and CDR2 SQIVND (reference sequence). CDR3 size: 13 residues. The CDR3 region has the DNA TGTGCCAGTAGTATATTTGGCCCAGAGACCCAGTACTTC. It yields the protein CASSIFGPETQYF.

This chain connects TRBV7-2 to TRBJ1-5; 11 positions match TRBD1. The CDR3 runs to 15 residues. Losses at the gene ends were 1 base for V and 7 bases for J; bases not matched to a gene: 3. Per germline, CDR1 SGHTA and CDR2 FQGNSA. The CDR3 sequence: CASSLGGQGEQPQHF. The CDR3 DNA sequence: TGTGCCAGCAGCTTAGGGGGACAGGGGGAGCAGCCCCAGCATTTT.

The chain joins TRBV3-1 (or the pseudogene TRBV3-2) to TRBJ2-1, with D uncertain. Trimming pared 1 base from V and 7 bases from J, leaving 5 bases between. CDR1 LGHDT and CDR2 YNNKEL come from the germline V gene (reference sequence). This CDR3 comprises 12 residues. The CDR3 is CASSQVLNEQFF. CDR3 sequence (DNA): TGTGCCAGCAGCCAAGTTCTAAATGAGCAGTTCTTC.

The chain employs TRBV7-9 and TRBJ2-7; 7 bases fit TRBD1. Germline CDR1 reads SEHNR; CDR2 reads FQNEAQ (reference sequence). This CDR3 is built from 15 residues. Unmatched junction bases numbered 11, after V lost 6 bases and J lost 3 bases. CDR3: CASSPTGFRSYEQYF. The CDR3 DNA sequence: TGTGCCAGCAGTCCGACAGGGTTTAGAAGCTACGAGCAGTACTTC.

The chain carries TRBV5-1 and TRBJ2-5; 8 bases match TRBD2. Germline CDR1 and CDR2: SGHRS and YFSETQ. V lost 1 base, J lost 5 bases, and 10 bases stayed unmatched. The CDR3 length is 16 residues. For the CDR3, the DNA is TGCGCCAGCAGCTTGAGCGGCCGGGGGGGCCAGGAGACCCAGTACTTC. Its translation: CASSLSGRGGQETQYF.

The V gene is TRBV23-1, the J gene TRBJ1-5; D not resolved. TRBV23-1 counts as an open reading frame of uncertain function. The CDR3 spans 20 residues. The V end lost 4 bases, the J end lost 2 bases, and 27 bases lay between the germline ends. The CDR3 nucleotides read TGCGCCAGCAGTCCCACCTGGGCCAGGACTAAGGAGAGGGGCAATCAGCCCCAGCATTTT. This encodes CASSPTWARTKERGNQPQHF.

The chain combines TRBV6-5 with TRBJ1-6; maybe TRBD1 (6 bases). Germline loops: CDR1 MNHEY, CDR2 SVGAGI. V gave up 8 bases and J gave up 4 bases, with 15 bases separating them. The CDR3 is 15 amino acids. The CDR3 coding sequence is TGTGCCAGCGTACTTCTGGACAGTTATAATTCACCCCTCCACTTT. The encoded protein is CASVLLDSYNSPLHF.

This chain joins TRBV7-2 and TRBJ2-5; TRBD2 matches at 9 bases. The CDR3 totals 17 residues. From germline, CDR1 is SGHTA and CDR2 FQGNSA. V was pared by 4 bases and J by 1 base, with 10 bases of the junction left unmatched. CDR3 nucleotides: TGTGCCAGCAGCTCGGGTTGGGGTAGCGGGGGCCAAGAGACCCAGTACTTC. Translation gives CASSSGWGSGGQETQYF.

This CDR3 reads CSATGGVPGYTF. CDR3 nucleotide sequence: TGCAGCGCGACAGGGGGTGTTCCTGGCTACACCTTC. The chain has TRBV29-1 and TRBJ1-2, with 9 positions matching TRBD1. The CDR3 loop spans 12 amino acids. V lost 7 bases to trimming and J lost 7 bases; unmatched junction nucleotides: 7. Germline assignment: CDR1 SQVTM and CDR2 ANQGSEA. The full variable domain, in which reference TRBV29-1 and TRBJ1-2 provide the parts outside the CDR3, is SAVISQKPSRDICQRGTSLTIQCQVDSQVTMMFWYRQQPGQSLTLIATANQGSEATYESGFVIDKFPISRPNLTFSTLTVSNMSPEDSSIYLCSATGGVPGYTFGSGTRLTVV.

The J gene is TRBJ2-2, the V gene TRBV7-7, with a weak D call TRBD2 (6 bases). Trimming took off 7 bases at V and 5 bases at J, with 17 bases between the two ends. CDR1 SSHAT and CDR2 FNYEAQ come from the germline V gene (reference sequence). The CDR3 covers 15 residues. The CDR3: CASNTATEGTGELFF. Written as DNA, the CDR3 is TGTGCCAGCAACACCGCCACGGAGGGAACCGGGGAGCTGTTTTTT.

The rearrangement links TRBV28 to TRBJ2-5, with TRBD1 matching 9 bases. The CDR3 runs 16 residues. CDR1 MDHEN and CDR2 SYDVKM come from the germline V gene. The V gene end was trimmed by 5 bases and the J gene end by 4 bases; junction bases not matched to a gene: 11. The CDR3 loop is CASSLMTLTGGETQYF. The CDR3 nucleotides read TGTGCCAGCAGTCTCATGACCCTGACAGGGGGAGAGACCCAGTACTTC.

This clone was seen a single time. V usage is TRBV7-7 and J usage is TRBJ2-2; 11 bases agree with TRBD2. There are 16 residues in the CDR3. The germline V gene encodes CDR1 SSHAT and CDR2 FNYEAQ (reference sequence). V shed 4 bases and J 3 bases; nucleotides not matched to a gene: 4. Here the CDR3 reads CASSSTSGADTGELFF. The CDR3 DNA follows: TGTGCCAGCAGCTCGACTAGCGGGGCGGACACCGGGGAGCTGTTTTTT.

The gene calls are TRBV5-1 and TRBJ2-3; 10 bases are a match to TRBD2. V lost 4 bases and J lost 4; bases outside the gene matches: 6. In germline, CDR1 is SGHRS, CDR2 YFSETQ. The CDR3 extends over 15 amino acids. DNA of the CDR3: TGCGCCAGCAGCCCCAGCGGGGGGGCCGCAGATACGCAGTATTTT. Its protein is CASSPSGGAADTQYF.

This clone was seen only once. This chain joins TRBV2 and TRBJ2-1, with 7 bases aligning to TRBD2. Germline CDR1 is SNHLY and CDR2 is FYNNEI. This CDR3 comprises 16 residues. Unmatched junction bases numbered 2, after V lost 0 bases and J lost 0 bases. The CDR3 DNA reads TGTGCCAGCAGTGAAGCCGGCGGGAGCTCCTACAATGAGCAGTTCTTC. It codes for CASSEAGGSSYNEQFF.